This T cell receptor (beta chain) emerged from a study of blood T cells in healthy people across ages. As for the study in general: T cells yielded about one barcoded beta molecule per two cells through template switching.

The study's findings and limits: The study found more naive CD4+ cells and higher diversity in long-lived than aged donors.

CDR3 length equals 14 residues. V gave up 3 bases and J gave up 2 bases, with 10 bases separating them. CDR1 and CDR2 from the germline V gene are LNHNV and YYDKDF (reference sequence). In the case of this clonotype: Its specificity is unknown.

A second PCR, run for roughly 7 to 11 cycles, used a sample-barcoded 5' primer plus a J-beta primer mix. Each sample yielded at least 2.5 million CDR3-containing paired-end reads. TCRdb itself ran the 5' RACE reads through MiXCR, one entry per CDR3 protein. The sample holds under 700,000 distinct CDR3 sequences; under 30% are singletons and the top ten take 7.5% to 9%. Donation came from healthy Caucasian individuals in Russia who were aged 6 to 90. These data are also associated with another study on T cells of mothers and their children.

The TCR originated in a boy younger than 18 in good health. The chain links TRBV15 to TRBJ2-5, with D possibly being TRBD1 (6 bases). What was sequenced was blood. In DNA form, the CDR3 reads TGTGCCACCAGCAGGCACAGGGATCAAGAGACCCAGTACTTC. Translating gives CATSRHRDQETQYF.